This TCR beta chain appears in the sequencing data of a study of blood T cell repertoires in COVID-19. Background on the study: In each case, the material was cDNA or gDNA derived from T cells, B-cell-depleted T cells, or PBMCs.

Data came from immunoSEQ multiplex PCR; TCRdb stores just in-frame clones and leaves some out. The table includes tens of thousands of clones, 80% to 95% detected once. CDR1 and CDR2 from the germline V gene are ENHRY and SYGVKD. The CDR3 length is 17 residues. V lost 6 bases, J lost 1 base, and 11 bases stayed unmatched. The chain employs TRBV10-3 and TRBJ2-3; 9 bases fit TRBD1. The clonotype comes from a human donor in a cohort sampled during active COVID-19. Material for sequencing was peripheral blood. CDR3 in amino acids: CAIRGPGTGSGTDTQYF. Written as DNA, the CDR3 is TGTGCCATCAGAGGTCCCGGGACAGGGTCAGGCACAGATACGCAGTATTTT.